This section outlines one T cell receptor (beta chain) sequence together with its context. This table comes from immunoSEQ multiplex PCR, and its TCRdb copy is limited to in-frame clones, with some not included. This table has 100,000 or so clones, approximately 96% appearing once. The CDR3 runs to 13 residues. Germline CDR1 ENHRY, CDR2 SYGVKD. The V and J ends lost 0 bases and 1 base respectively, with 3 bases between them. The sample comes from a study of technical replicates of blood from several donors. The rearrangement links TRBV10-3 to TRBJ1-1, with D hard to call. The sample was T cells isolated from PBMCs. This TCR was sampled from a human donor in good health. The CDR3 DNA follows: TGTGCCATCAGTGAGTCACAGAACACTGAAGCTTTCTTT. Translating gives CAISESQNTEAFF.